These 32 T cell receptor beta chains share one sample of origin, sequenced in a study of blood T cell repertoires in COVID-19. Repertoires were generated with immunoSEQ multiplex PCR, while TCRdb's copy carries only in-frame clones and drops some. The repertoire holds hundreds of thousands of clones, with about 90% as singletons. Sample: PBMCs or T cells enriched from blood (not recorded which). All receptors come from a middle-aged woman with acute COVID-19.

The chain has TRBV19 and TRBJ1-2; TRBD1 matches 7 bases. CDR1 and CDR2 from the germline V gene are LNHDA and SQIVND (reference sequence). The V and J ends lost 1 base and 3 bases, in that order; junction bases with no gene match: 5. The CDR3 has 15 amino acids. The CDR3 DNA sequence: TGTGCCAGTAGTATAGGGACAGGCCCTTACTATGGCTACACCTTC. This translates into CASSIGTGPYYGYTF.

This clone has only one observation. The chain links TRBV6-5 to TRBJ1-6; D is perhaps TRBD1 (6 bases). The CDR3 length is 15 residues. Per the germline V gene, CDR1 is MNHEY and CDR2 is SVGAGI. V was cut by 4 bases and J by 7 bases, with 14 bases left in between. The CDR3 reads CASSFGRGYNSPLHF. DNA of the CDR3: TGTGCCAGCAGTTTTGGCAGGGGTTACAATTCACCCCTCCACTTT.

With respect to this clone: The same CDR3 can be traced to other DNA sequences in this sample. The chain couples TRBV11-2 to TRBJ2-7, with D unresolved. This CDR3 comprises 12 residues. The germline CDR1 and CDR2 sequences are SGHAT and FQNNGV. V was cut by 1 base and J by 4 bases, with 5 bases left in between. The CDR3 reads CASSLATYEQYF. The CDR3 DNA reads as TGTGCCAGCAGCTTAGCCACTTACGAGCAGTACTTC.

CDR3 in DNA: TGTGCCACCAGCAGAGCCAGTCGGAACACTGAAGCTTTCTTT. It specifies CATSRASRNTEAFF. The chain carries TRBV15 and TRBJ1-1; D is uncertain. The germline CDR1 and CDR2 sequences are LNHNV and YYDKDF (reference sequence). The V and J ends lost 1 base and 1 base respectively, with 7 bases between them. CDR3 length: 14 amino acids.

The chain uses TRBV9 and TRBJ2-7, with TRBD2 identical over 8 bases. The CDR3 runs 15 residues. CDR1 and CDR2 (germline): SGDLS, YYNGEE. J gave up 2 bases and V 4 bases, and 8 bases lay outside the gene matches. DNA for the CDR3: TGTGCCAGCAGCCCTGGCGGGAGGACCACCTACGAGCAGTACTTC. This translates into CASSPGGRTTYEQYF.

The chain uses TRBV28 and TRBJ2-4; D gene unclear. The V and J ends lost 2 bases and 4 bases respectively, with 6 bases between them. The CDR3 consists of 13 residues. Germline CDR1 MDHEN, CDR2 SYDVKM. In DNA form, the CDR3 reads TGTGCCAGCAGTTTAGCCCGGAAAAACATTCAGTACTTC. Translated: CASSLARKNIQYF. The entire variable domain, with the rest obtained from reference TRBV28 and TRBJ2-4, is as follows: DVKVTQSSRYLVKRTGEKVFLECVQDMDHENMFWYRQDPGLGLRLIYFSYDVKMKEKGDIPEGYSVSREKKERFSLILESASTNQTSMYLCASSLARKNIQYFGAGTRLSVL.

A single count supports this clone. The chain couples TRBV29-1 to TRBJ1-1; 12 nucleotides match TRBD1. The length of the CDR3 is 21 residues. Germline CDR1 is SQVTM and CDR2 is ANQGSEA. CDR3 coding DNA: TGCAGTACCCCCCCGGGGGGACAGGGGGCAAAGGGTCCACCCCCGAACACTGAAGCTTTCTTT. It yields the protein CSTPPGGQGAKGPPPNTEAFF. Variable domain in full (rest from reference TRBV29-1 and TRBJ1-1): SAVISQKPSRDICQRGTSLTIQCQVDSQVTMMFWYRQQPGQSLTLIATANQGSEATYESGFVIDKFPISRPNLTFSTLTVSNMSPEDSSIYLCSTPPGGQGAKGPPPNTEAFFGQGTRLTVV.

This chain uses TRBV7-9 with TRBJ2-2, with 9 nucleotides matching TRBD2. Germline CDR1 and CDR2: SEHNR and FQNEAQ (reference sequence). With V trimmed by 4 bases and J by 1 base, 4 bases remained unmatched. This CDR3 has 16 residues. The CDR3 region is CASSSIAGVNTGELFF. The CDR3 DNA reads as TGTGCCAGCAGCTCTATAGCGGGAGTGAACACCGGGGAGCTGTTTTTT.

V usage is TRBV25-1 and J usage is TRBJ2-7; D unclear. The V and J ends lost 8 bases and 1 base respectively, with 12 bases between them. CDR3 size: 13 residues. CDR1 is MGHDK and CDR2 is SYGVNS in the germline V gene. The DNA of the CDR3 is TGTGCCAGCGGCCGACACCTTTCCTACGAGCAGTACTTC. Translation gives CASGRHLSYEQYF.

Comments on this clone: Distinct nucleotide sequences in the sample also encode this CDR3. V gene TRBV24-1 combines with J gene TRBJ2-7; D might be TRBD2 (5 bases). The germline V gene has CDR1 KGHDR and CDR2 SFDVKD. The length of the CDR3 is 12 residues. V lost 3 bases to trimming and J lost 3 bases, with 5 bases between them. This CDR3 reads CATSDRGYEQYF. DNA of the CDR3: TGTGCCACCAGTGATCGGGGCTACGAGCAGTACTTC.

The V gene is TRBV10-1, the J gene TRBJ2-3, with 8 nucleotides matching TRBD2. The CDR3 totals 15 residues. Germline V gene lookup returns CDR1 WNHNN and CDR2 SYGVQD (reference sequence). J was trimmed by 2 bases and V by 4 bases; bases with no gene match: 5. The CDR3 loop is CASSGGGSYTDTQYF. The CDR3 DNA sequence: TGCGCCAGCAGTGGCGGGGGGTCTTACACAGATACGCAGTATTTT.

The chain links TRBV10-3 to TRBJ1-3; 7 positions match TRBD1. In germline, CDR1 is ENHRY, CDR2 SYGVKD. With 5 bases clipped from V and 0 bases from J, the junction kept 4 bases outside the gene matches. The CDR3 contains 15 residues. In nucleotides, the CDR3 is TGTGCCATCAGTCAACAGGGGATCTCTGGAAACACCATATATTTT. Its protein product is CAISQQGISGNTIYF.

This clone came up a few times. V gene TRBV6-4 combines with J gene TRBJ2-3; 8 bases line up with TRBD2. Trimming took 6 bases from V and 0 from J; bases not matched to a gene: 5. Germline V gene sequence: CDR1 MRHNA, CDR2 SNTAGT. The CDR3 totals 15 residues. DNA for the CDR3: TGTGCCAGCAGCCCGCTAGCGGGTAGCACAGATACGCAGTATTTT. Translating it yields CASSPLAGSTDTQYF.

The sample holds one count of this clone. The chain joins TRBV29-1 to TRBJ1-1, with a tentative D call TRBD1 (5 bases). Trimming shortened V by 6 bases and J by 2 bases, and 13 bases separated the two germline ends. Germline V CDR1 and CDR2: SQVTM, ANQGSEA. The CDR3 has 13 amino acids. CDR3 in DNA: TGCAGCGTAAACAGGAAACCTAACACTGAAGCTTTCTTT. Translating gives CSVNRKPNTEAFF.

V usage is TRBV13 and J usage is TRBJ2-1; D not certain. Germline-derived CDR1 and CDR2 are PRHDT and FYEKMQ (reference sequence). The CDR3 extends over 16 amino acids. Trimming shortened V by 1 base and J by 5 bases, and 15 bases separated the two germline ends. Here the CDR3 DNA reads TGTGCCAGCAGCTTAGATTCTGGGTGGGCCAACAATGAGCAGTTCTTC. Its protein product is CASSLDSGWANNEQFF.

The chain uses TRBV2 and TRBJ1-3; 8 bases line up with TRBD1. Germline V CDR1 and CDR2: SNHLY, FYNNEI. The CDR3 loop spans 13 amino acids. The J segment lost 2 bases and the V segment lost 6 bases, leaving 0 bases of the junction unmatched. The CDR3 nucleotides read TGTGCCAGCAGGACAGGGGCTGGAAACACCATATATTTT. This gives the protein CASRTGAGNTIYF.

In this sample, this clone turned up once. This chain uses TRBV7-8 with TRBJ2-3, with TRBD2 matching 10 bases. The V segment lost 5 bases and the J segment 1 base; nucleotides outside the gene matches: 9. CDR1 is SGHVS and CDR2 is FQNEAQ in the germline V gene. This CDR3 contains 17 residues. This chain's CDR3 is CASSPNHLAGGTDTQYF. In nucleotides, the CDR3 is TGTGCCAGCAGCCCCAACCACCTAGCGGGAGGCACAGATACGCAGTATTTT.

The chain uses TRBV9 and TRBJ2-5; 10 bases fit TRBD1. Trimming cost V 3 bases and J 4 bases; bases outside gene matches: 3. Per the germline V gene, CDR1 is SGDLS and CDR2 is YYNGEE. CDR3 length equals 14 residues. The CDR3: CASSAGQGVETQYF. The CDR3 DNA sequence: TGTGCCAGCAGCGCCGGACAGGGGGTAGAGACCCAGTACTTC. The whole variable domain, remainder taken from reference TRBV9 and TRBJ2-5, is DSGVTQTPKHLITATGQRVTLRCSPRSGDLSVYWYQQSLDQGLQFLIQYYNGEERAKGNILERFSAQQFPDLHSELNLSSLELGDSALYFCASSAGQGVETQYFGPGTRLLVL.

The chain couples TRBV30 to TRBJ2-3; the D gene is possibly TRBD2 (6 bases). Germline CDR1 GTSNPN, CDR2 SVGIG (reference sequence). The CDR3 runs 13 residues. Trimming cost V 4 bases and J 5 bases, with 13 bases left between them. The CDR3 here is CAWNGGGEDTQYF. The CDR3 bases are TGTGCCTGGAATGGAGGAGGGGAAGATACGCAGTATTTT.

The chain combines TRBV10-2 with TRBJ2-6; TRBD2 matches 12 bases. With V trimmed by 0 bases and J by 0 bases, 3 bases remained unmatched. The CDR3 is 19 residues long. Per germline, CDR1 WSHSY and CDR2 SAAADI. CDR3 loop: CASSESGLAGFSGANVLTF. As DNA, the CDR3 is TGCGCCAGCAGTGAGTCGGGACTAGCGGGTTTCTCTGGGGCCAACGTCCTGACTTTC.

The gene calls are TRBV7-9 and TRBJ2-3; no clear D. CDR1 is SEHNR, CDR2 FQNEAQ, per germline (reference sequence). Trimming stripped 5 bases from V and 2 bases from J, with 14 bases between. The CDR3 totals 15 residues. DNA for the CDR3: TGTGCCAGCAGCCCAACACGGGTACTCACAGATACGCAGTATTTT. Its translation is CASSPTRVLTDTQYF.

The table lists this clone with a few counts. Other DNA sequences in the same sample also yield this CDR3. The V and J genes are TRBV5-1 and TRBJ1-5, with a tentative D call TRBD1 (5 bases). The CDR3 has 14 amino acids. Germline V gives CDR1 SGHRS, CDR2 YFSETQ. Between the trimmed V and J ends, which lost 0 bases and 1 base, there was a span of 5 bases. Here the CDR3 DNA reads TGCGCCAGCAGCTTGGCAGGGAGCAATCAGCCCCAGCATTTT. Residues: CASSLAGSNQPQHF.

The chain employs TRBV2 and TRBJ1-3, with D maybe TRBD1 (6 bases). There are 13 residues in the CDR3. Deletions cut 11 bases from V and 2 bases from J, with 13 bases between. CDR1 is SNHLY, CDR2 FYNNEI, per germline. The CDR3: CASNYRAGNTIYF. The DNA of the CDR3 is TGTGCCTCAAACTACAGGGCTGGAAACACCATATATTTT.

The chain couples TRBV4-1 to TRBJ2-5, with 8 positions matching TRBD1. CDR3 size: 17 residues. Germline V CDR1 and CDR2: MGHRA, YSYEKL. The V segment lost 3 bases and the J segment 2 bases; nucleotides outside the gene matches: 11. As DNA, the CDR3 is TGCGCCAGCAGCCATCTAGGACAGGGTGTATTTCAAGAGACCCAGTACTTC. As protein: CASSHLGQGVFQETQYF.

The chain has TRBV9 and TRBJ2-1; 7 bases map to TRBD1. In germline, CDR1 is SGDLS, CDR2 YYNGEE. The trim removed 4 bases at V and 1 base at J, leaving 14 bases unmatched. This CDR3 contains 18 residues. The CDR3 DNA is TGTGCCAGCAGCACATCTGGGAAGGGGGCCTCTTCCTACAATGAGCAGTTCTTC. Residues: CASSTSGKGASSYNEQFF.

The V gene is TRBV9, the J gene TRBJ1-2; D is unclear. The CDR3 spans 12 residues. Germline-derived CDR1 and CDR2 are SGDLS and YYNGEE. V lost 0 bases, J lost 8 bases, and 8 bases lay in between. The CDR3: CASSVGAQGYTF. CDR3 coding DNA: TGTGCCAGCAGCGTAGGGGCCCAAGGCTACACCTTC.

This clone was detected only a few times. This chain uses TRBV6-1 with TRBJ2-1; D unresolved. The ends were cut back, 2 bases at V and 0 bases at J, with 8 bases in the middle. The germline V gene has CDR1 MNHNS and CDR2 SASEGT. There are 15 residues in the CDR3. The CDR3 sequence is CASSEIWPSYNEQFF. DNA for the CDR3: TGTGCCAGCAGTGAAATTTGGCCCTCCTACAATGAGCAGTTCTTC.

The chain employs TRBV20-1 and TRBJ2-7; no firm D call. V was clipped by 4 bases and J by 0 bases, with 4 bases between them. The CDR3 covers 11 residues. Germline V lookup: CDR1 DFQATT, CDR2 SNEGSKA (reference sequence). The CDR3, as DNA: TGCAGTGCTACTAGCTCCTACGAGCAGTACTTC. Amino acid sequence: CSATSSYEQYF.

The chain uses TRBV2 and TRBJ2-2, with 8 bases lining up with TRBD2. The CDR3 runs to 14 residues. The J segment lost 10 bases and the V segment lost 4 bases, leaving 8 bases of the junction unmatched. The germline V gene has CDR1 SNHLY and CDR2 FYNNEI. DNA for the CDR3: TGTGCCAGCAGTGCTCGTCTAGCGGGTGTGGAGCTGTTTTTT. Translating gives CASSARLAGVELFF.

V is TRBV6-5 and J is TRBJ1-2; 8 positions agree with TRBD1. Unmatched junction bases numbered 8, after V lost 7 bases and J lost 4 bases. The CDR3 is 14 amino acids. The germline CDR1 and CDR2 sequences are MNHEY and SVGAGI. CDR3 in DNA: TGTGCCAGCACTCCGACAGGGGAGGGCTATGGCTACACCTTC. As protein: CASTPTGEGYGYTF.

This chain uses TRBV11-2 with TRBJ2-7, with 8 bases identical to TRBD2. V lost 5 bases, J lost 3 bases, and 12 bases stayed unmatched. This CDR3 is built from 16 residues. Germline CDR1 SGHAT, CDR2 FQNNGV. CDR3 protein: CASSPTGREDHYEQYF. CDR3 nucleotides: TGTGCCAGCAGCCCAACTGGGCGGGAGGATCACTACGAGCAGTACTTC.

The chain employs TRBV10-3 and TRBJ2-7; 8 nucleotides align to TRBD2. Germline trimming cut 8 bases from V and 3 bases from J; bases unmatched to any gene: 9. Germline V lookup: CDR1 ENHRY, CDR2 SYGVKD. The CDR3 is 14 residues long. The CDR3 protein is CAIPTSGTYYEQYF. CDR3 coding DNA: TGTGCCATCCCCACTAGCGGTACTTACTACGAGCAGTACTTC.